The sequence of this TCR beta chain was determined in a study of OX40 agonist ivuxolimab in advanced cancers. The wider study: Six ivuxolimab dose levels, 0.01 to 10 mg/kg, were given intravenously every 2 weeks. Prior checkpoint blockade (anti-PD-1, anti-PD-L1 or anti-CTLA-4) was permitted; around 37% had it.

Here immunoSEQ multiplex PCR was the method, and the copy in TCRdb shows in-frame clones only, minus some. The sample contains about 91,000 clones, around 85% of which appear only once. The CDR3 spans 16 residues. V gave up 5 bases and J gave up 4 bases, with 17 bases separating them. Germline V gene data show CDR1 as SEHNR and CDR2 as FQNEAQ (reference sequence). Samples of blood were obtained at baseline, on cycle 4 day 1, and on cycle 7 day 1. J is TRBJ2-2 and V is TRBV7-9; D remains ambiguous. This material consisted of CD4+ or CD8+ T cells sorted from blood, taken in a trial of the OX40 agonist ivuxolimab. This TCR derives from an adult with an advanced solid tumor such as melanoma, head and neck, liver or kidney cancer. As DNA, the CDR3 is TGTGCCAGCAGCCCGATTTTGGGTGCTGGCACCGGGGAGCTGTTTTTT. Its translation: CASSPILGAGTGELFF.